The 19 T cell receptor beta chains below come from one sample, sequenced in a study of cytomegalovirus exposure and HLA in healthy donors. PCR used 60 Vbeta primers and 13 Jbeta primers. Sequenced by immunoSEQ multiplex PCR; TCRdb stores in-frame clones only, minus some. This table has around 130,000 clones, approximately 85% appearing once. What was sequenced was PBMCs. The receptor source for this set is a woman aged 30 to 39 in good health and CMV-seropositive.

The CDR3 coding sequence is TGTGCCAGCAGCCCCGGACAGGTCACAGATACGCAGTATTTT. Protein product: CASSPGQVTDTQYF. The chain uses TRBV28 and TRBJ2-3, with 7 bases lining up with TRBD1. The CDR3 has 14 residues. V trimming: 6 bases; J trimming: 2 bases; junction bases outside the gene matches: 5. Germline V gene sequence: CDR1 MDHEN, CDR2 SYDVKM.

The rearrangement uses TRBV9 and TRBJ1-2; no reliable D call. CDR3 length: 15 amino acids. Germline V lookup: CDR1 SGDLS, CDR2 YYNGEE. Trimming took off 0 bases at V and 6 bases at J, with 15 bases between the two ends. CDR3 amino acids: CASSVGEVSRDGYTF. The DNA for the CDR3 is TGTGCCAGCAGCGTAGGGGAGGTCAGTCGGGATGGCTACACCTTC. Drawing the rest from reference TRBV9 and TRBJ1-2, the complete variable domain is DSGVTQTPKHLITATGQRVTLRCSPRSGDLSVYWYQQSLDQGLQFLIQYYNGEERAKGNILERFSAQQFPDLHSELNLSSLELGDSALYFCASSVGEVSRDGYTFGSGTRLTVV.

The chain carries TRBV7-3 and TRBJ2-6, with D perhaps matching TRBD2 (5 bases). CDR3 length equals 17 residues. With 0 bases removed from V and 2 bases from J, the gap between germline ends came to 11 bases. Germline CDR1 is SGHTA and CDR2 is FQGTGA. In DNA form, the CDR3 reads TGTGCCAGCAGCTTAACCGGGATGGGAACTGGGGCCAACGTCCTGACTTTC. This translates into CASSLTGMGTGANVLTF.

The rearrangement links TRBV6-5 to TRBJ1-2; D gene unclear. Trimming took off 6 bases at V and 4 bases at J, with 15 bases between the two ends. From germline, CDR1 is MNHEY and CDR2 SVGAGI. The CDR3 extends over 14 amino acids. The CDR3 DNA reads TGTGCCAGCAGCCCAACCGGTAGATTCTATGGCTACACCTTC. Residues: CASSPTGRFYGYTF.

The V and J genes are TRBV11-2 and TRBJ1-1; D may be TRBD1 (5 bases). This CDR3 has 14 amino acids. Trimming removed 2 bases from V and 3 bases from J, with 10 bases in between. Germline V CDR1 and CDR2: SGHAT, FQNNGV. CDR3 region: CASSLRWGDTEAFF. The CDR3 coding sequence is TGTGCCAGCAGCTTACGCTGGGGGGACACTGAAGCTTTCTTT.

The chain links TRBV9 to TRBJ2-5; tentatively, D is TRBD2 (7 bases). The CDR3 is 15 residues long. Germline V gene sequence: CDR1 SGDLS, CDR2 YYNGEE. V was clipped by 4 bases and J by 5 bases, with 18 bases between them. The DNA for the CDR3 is TGTGCCAGCAGCCTCTGGGGGGGCAGGGCTGAGACCCAGTACTTC. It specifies CASSLWGGRAETQYF. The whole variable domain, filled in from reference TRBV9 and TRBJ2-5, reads DSGVTQTPKHLITATGQRVTLRCSPRSGDLSVYWYQQSLDQGLQFLIQYYNGEERAKGNILERFSAQQFPDLHSELNLSSLELGDSALYFCASSLWGGRAETQYFGPGTRLLVL.

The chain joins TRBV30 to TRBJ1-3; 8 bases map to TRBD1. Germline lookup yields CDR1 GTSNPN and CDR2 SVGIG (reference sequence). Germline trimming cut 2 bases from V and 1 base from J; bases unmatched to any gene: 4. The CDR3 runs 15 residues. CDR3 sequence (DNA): TGTGCCTGGAGTAACAGGGGGGGATCTGGAAACACCATATATTTT. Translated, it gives CAWSNRGGSGNTIYF.

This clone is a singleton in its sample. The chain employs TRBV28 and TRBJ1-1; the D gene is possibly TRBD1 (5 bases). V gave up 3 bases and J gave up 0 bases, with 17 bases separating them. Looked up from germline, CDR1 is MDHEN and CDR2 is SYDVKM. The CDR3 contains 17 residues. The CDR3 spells CASSLVARGLMNTEAFF. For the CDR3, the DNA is TGTGCCAGCAGTTTGGTGGCAAGGGGACTTATGAACACTGAAGCTTTCTTT.

This chain's CDR3 is CASSLVGARSAFF. In DNA, the CDR3 is TGTGCCAGCAGCTTGGTGGGGGCTCGGTCGGCTTTCTTT. This rearrangement joins TRBV5-4 to TRBJ1-1; maybe TRBD1 (6 bases). Germline-derived CDR1 and CDR2 are SGHNT and YYREEE (reference sequence). The CDR3 sequence is 13 residues long. V was clipped by 0 bases and J by 11 bases, with 14 bases between them.

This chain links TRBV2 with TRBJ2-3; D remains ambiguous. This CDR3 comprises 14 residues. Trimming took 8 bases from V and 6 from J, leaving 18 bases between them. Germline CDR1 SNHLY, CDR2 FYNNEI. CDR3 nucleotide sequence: TGTGCCAGCTCGTCGGTAAGCGTGTTGGATACGCAGTATTTT. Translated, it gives CASSSVSVLDTQYF. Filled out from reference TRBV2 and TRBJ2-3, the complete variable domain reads EPEVTQTPSHQVTQMGQEVILRCVPISNHLYFYWYRQILGQKVEFLVSFYNNEISEKSEIFDDQFSVERPDGSNFTLKIRSTKLEDSAMYFCASSSVSVLDTQYFGPGTRLTVL.

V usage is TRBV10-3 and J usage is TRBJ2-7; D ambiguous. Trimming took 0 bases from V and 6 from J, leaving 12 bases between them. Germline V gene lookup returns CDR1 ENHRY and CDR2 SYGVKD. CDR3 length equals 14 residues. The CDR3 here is CAISESTSSREQYF. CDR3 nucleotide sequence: TGTGCCATCAGTGAGTCGACTTCCTCGCGCGAGCAGTACTTC.

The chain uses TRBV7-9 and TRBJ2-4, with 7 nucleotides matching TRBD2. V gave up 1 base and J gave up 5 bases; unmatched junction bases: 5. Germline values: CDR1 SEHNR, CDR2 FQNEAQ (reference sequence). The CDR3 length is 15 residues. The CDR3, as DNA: TGTGCCAGCAGCTTAGGATCTGGGGGGGAAAACATTCAGTACTTC. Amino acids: CASSLGSGGENIQYF.

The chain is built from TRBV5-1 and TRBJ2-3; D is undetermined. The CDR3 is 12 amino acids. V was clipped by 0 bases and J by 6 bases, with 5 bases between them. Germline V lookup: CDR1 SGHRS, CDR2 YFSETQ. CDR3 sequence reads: CASSLVEDTQYF. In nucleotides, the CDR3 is TGCGCCAGCAGCTTGGTAGAGGATACGCAGTATTTT.

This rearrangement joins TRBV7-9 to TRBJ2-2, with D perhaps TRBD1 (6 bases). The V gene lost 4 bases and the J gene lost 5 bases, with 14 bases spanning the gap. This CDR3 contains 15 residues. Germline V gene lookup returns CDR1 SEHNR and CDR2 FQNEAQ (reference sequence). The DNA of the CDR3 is TGTGCCAGCAGCTCCTCTAACAGGGAAACCGGGGAGCTGTTTTTT. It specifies CASSSSNRETGELFF. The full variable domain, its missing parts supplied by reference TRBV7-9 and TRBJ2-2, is DTGVSQNPRHKITKRGQNVTFRCDPISEHNRLYWYRQTLGQGPEFLTYFQNEAQLEKSRLLSDRFSAERPKGSFSTLEIQRTEQGDSAMYLCASSSSNRETGELFFGEGSRLTVL.

In nucleotides, the CDR3 is TGTGCCAGCAGTTTGGCGGACAGGGGGCCTATCTACACCTTC. It codes for CASSLADRGPIYTF. This chain links TRBV27 with TRBJ1-2, with 11 bases that match TRBD1. CDR3 size: 14 residues. Germline values: CDR1 MNHEY, CDR2 SMNVEV (reference sequence). V was clipped by 3 bases and J by 10 bases; unmatched bases: 7.

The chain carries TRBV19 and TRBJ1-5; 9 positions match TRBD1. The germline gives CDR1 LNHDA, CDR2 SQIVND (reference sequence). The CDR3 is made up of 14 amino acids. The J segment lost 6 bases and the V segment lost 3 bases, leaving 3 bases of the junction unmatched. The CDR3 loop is CASSIGGQGQPQHF. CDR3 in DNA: TGTGCCAGTAGTATCGGGGGACAGGGTCAGCCCCAGCATTTT.

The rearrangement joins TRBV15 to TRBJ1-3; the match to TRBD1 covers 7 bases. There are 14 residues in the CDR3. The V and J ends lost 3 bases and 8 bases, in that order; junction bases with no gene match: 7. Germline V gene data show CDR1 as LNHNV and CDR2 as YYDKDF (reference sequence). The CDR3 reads CATSRGTEGYTIYF. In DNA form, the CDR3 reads TGTGCCACCAGCAGGGGGACAGAAGGGTACACCATATATTTT.

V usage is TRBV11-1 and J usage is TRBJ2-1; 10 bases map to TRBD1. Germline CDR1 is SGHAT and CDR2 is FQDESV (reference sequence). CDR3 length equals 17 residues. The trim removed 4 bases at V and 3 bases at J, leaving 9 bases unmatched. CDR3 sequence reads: CASSSTSGTGDYNEQFF. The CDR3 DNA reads TGTGCCAGCAGCTCAACCTCCGGGACAGGGGACTACAATGAGCAGTTCTTC.

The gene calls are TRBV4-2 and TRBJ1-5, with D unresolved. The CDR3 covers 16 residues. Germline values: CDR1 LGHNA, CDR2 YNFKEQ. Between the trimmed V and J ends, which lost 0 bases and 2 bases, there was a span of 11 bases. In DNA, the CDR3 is TGTGCCAGCAGCCAAGATCATGGAGAAGGCAATCAGCCCCAGCATTTT. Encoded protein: CASSQDHGEGNQPQHF.